What follows is one T cell receptor beta chain and its context. The target antigen is unknown. The sample is drawn from a study of siplizumab effects on memory and regulatory T cells. Notes on the study in general: There appeared to be greater diversity in naive T cells than in memory cells, and naive T cells seemed major contributors to the alloresponse. The study found that siplizumab significantly reduced alloreactive sequences traceable to unstimulated CD4+ memory cells.

TCRdb's table, derived via immunoSEQ multiplex PCR, lists solely in-frame clones and lacks some. The sample holds nearly 85,000 clones, roughly 87% seen once. V was trimmed by 1 base and J by 2 bases, leaving 12 bases between them. The CDR3 spans 15 residues. CDR1 is SGHAT and CDR2 is FQNNGV in the germline V gene. Sequenced input: Tregs sorted from blood. V is TRBV11-2 and J is TRBJ2-7; TRBD1 might be the D (5 bases). This sequence was found in a human donor in good health. The CDR3 sequence: CASSLGGQGPYEQYF. As DNA, the CDR3 is TGTGCCAGCAGCTTAGGGGGTCAGGGTCCCTACGAGCAGTACTTC. The variable domain in full, completed from reference TRBV11-2 and TRBJ2-7, reads EAGVAQSPRYKIIEKRQSVAFWCNPISGHATLYWYQQILGQGPKLLIQFQNNGVVDDSQLPKDRFSAERLKGVDSTLKIQPAKLEDSAVYLCASSLGGQGPYEQYFGPGTRLTVT.